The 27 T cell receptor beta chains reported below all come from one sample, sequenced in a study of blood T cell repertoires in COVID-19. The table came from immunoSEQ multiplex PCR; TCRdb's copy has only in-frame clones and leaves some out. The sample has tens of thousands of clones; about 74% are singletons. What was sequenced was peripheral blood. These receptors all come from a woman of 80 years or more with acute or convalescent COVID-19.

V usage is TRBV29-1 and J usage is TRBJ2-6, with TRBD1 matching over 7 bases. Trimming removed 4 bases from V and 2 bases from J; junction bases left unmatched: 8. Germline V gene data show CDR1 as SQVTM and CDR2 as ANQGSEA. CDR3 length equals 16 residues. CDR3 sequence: CSVGLRQGAGANVLTF. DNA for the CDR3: TGCAGCGTTGGTTTGCGTCAGGGGGCTGGGGCCAACGTCCTGACTTTC.

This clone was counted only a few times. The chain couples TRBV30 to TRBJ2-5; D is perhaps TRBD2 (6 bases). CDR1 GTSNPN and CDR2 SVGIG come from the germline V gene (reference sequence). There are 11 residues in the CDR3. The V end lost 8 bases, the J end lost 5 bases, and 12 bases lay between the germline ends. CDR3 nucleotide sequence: TGTGCCGGCGGGACTTTGGAGACCCAGTACTTC. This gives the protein CAGGTLETQYF.

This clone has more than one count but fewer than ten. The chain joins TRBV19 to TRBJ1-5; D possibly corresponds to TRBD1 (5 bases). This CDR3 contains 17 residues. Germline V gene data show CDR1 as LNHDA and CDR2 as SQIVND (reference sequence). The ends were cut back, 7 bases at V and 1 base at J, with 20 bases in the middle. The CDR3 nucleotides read TGTGCCAGTAAGGCCCAGGGTATCCCCCGAAGCAATCAGCCCCAGCATTTT. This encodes CASKAQGIPRSNQPQHF.

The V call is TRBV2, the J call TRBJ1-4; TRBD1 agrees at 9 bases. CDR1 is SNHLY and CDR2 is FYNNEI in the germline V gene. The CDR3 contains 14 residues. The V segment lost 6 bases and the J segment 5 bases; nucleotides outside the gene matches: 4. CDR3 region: CASRSGTGNEKLFF. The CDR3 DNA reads TGTGCCAGCAGATCCGGGACAGGGAATGAAAAACTGTTTTTT.

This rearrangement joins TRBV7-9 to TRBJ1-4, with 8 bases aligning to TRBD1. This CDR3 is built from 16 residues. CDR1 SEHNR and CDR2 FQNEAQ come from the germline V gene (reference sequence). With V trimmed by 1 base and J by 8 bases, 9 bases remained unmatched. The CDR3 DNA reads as TGTGCCAGCAGCTTAGATATTGACAGGGGATGGGAAAAACTGTTTTTT. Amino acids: CASSLDIDRGWEKLFF.

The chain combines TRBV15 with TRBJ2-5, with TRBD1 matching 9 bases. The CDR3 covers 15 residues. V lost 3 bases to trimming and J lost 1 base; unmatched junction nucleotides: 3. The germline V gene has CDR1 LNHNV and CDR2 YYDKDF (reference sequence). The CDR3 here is CATSRDRGPQETQYF. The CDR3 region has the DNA TGTGCCACCAGCAGGGACAGGGGACCCCAAGAGACCCAGTACTTC.

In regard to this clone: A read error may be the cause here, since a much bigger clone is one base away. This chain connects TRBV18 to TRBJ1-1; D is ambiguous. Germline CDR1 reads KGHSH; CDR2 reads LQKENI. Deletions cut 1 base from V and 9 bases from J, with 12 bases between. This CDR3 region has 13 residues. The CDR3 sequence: CASSPRSDAKAFF. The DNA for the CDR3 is TGTGCCAGCTCACCACGTAGCGACGCTAAAGCTTTCTTT.

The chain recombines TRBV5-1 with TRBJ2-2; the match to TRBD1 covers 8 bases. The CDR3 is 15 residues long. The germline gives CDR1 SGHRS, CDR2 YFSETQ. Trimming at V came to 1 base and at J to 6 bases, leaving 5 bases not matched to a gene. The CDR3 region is CASSLQGAFAGELFF. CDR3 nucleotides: TGCGCCAGCAGCTTGCAGGGGGCTTTCGCCGGGGAGCTGTTTTTT.

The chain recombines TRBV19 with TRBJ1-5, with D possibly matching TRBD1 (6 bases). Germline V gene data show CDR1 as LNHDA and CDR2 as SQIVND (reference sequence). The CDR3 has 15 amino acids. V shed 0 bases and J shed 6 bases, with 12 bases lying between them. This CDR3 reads CASSIEGQGGQPQHF. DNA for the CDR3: TGTGCCAGTAGTATAGAGGGACAAGGGGGTCAGCCCCAGCATTTT.

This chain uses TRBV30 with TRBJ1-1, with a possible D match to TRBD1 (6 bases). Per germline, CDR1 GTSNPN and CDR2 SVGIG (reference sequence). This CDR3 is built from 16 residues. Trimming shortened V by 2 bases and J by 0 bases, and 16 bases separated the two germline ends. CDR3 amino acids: CAWSRIQGRLNTEAFF. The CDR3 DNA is TGTGCCTGGAGTCGAATCCAGGGGAGACTGAACACTGAAGCTTTCTTT.

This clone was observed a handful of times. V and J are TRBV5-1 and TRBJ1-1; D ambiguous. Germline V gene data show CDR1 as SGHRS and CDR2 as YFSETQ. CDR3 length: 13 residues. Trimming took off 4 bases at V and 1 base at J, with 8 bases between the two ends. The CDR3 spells CASSDQENTEAFF. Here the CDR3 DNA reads TGCGCCAGCAGCGACCAGGAGAACACTGAAGCTTTCTTT.

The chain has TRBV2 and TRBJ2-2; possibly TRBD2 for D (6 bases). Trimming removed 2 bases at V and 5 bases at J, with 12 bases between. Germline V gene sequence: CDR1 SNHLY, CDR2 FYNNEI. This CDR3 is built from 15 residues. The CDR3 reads CASSETGGLTGELFF. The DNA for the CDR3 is TGTGCCAGCAGTGAAACCGGGGGACTGACCGGGGAGCTGTTTTTT. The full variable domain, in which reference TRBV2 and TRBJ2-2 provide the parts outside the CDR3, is EPEVTQTPSHQVTQMGQEVILRCVPISNHLYFYWYRQILGQKVEFLVSFYNNEISEKSEIFDDQFSVERPDGSNFTLKIRSTKLEDSAMYFCASSETGGLTGELFFGEGSRLTVL.

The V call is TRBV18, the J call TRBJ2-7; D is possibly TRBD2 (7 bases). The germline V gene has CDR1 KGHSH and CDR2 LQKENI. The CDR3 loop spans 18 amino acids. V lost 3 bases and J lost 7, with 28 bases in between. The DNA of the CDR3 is TGTGCCAGCTCACCTCTTAGGTCGGGGGGCCCCAGTATCGTTGAGCAGTACTTC. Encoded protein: CASSPLRSGGPSIVEQYF.

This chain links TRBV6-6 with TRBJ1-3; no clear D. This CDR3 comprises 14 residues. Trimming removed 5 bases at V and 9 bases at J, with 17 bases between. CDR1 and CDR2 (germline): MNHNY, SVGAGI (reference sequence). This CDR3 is CASSQPPPPGTIYF. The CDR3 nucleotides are TGTGCCAGCAGTCAACCCCCACCTCCCGGCACCATATATTTT.

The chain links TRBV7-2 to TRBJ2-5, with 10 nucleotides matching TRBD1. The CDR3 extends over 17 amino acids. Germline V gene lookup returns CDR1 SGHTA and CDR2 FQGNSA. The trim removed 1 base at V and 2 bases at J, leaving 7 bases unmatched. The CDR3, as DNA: TGTGCCAGCAGCTTAGGACAGGGGGCGCTTAGGCAAGAGACCCAGTACTTC. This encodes CASSLGQGALRQETQYF.

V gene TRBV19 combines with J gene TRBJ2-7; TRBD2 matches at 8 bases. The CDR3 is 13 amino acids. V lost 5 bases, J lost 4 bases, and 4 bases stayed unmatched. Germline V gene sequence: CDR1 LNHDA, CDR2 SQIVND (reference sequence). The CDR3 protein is CASSHREGYEQYF. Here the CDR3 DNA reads TGTGCCAGTAGTCACCGGGAGGGGTACGAGCAGTACTTC. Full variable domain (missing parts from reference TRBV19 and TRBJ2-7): DGGITQSPKYLFRKEGQNVTLSCEQNLNHDAMYWYRQDPGQGLRLIYYSQIVNDFQKGDIAEGYSVSREKKESFPLTVTSAQKNPTAFYLCASSHREGYEQYFGPGTRLTVT.

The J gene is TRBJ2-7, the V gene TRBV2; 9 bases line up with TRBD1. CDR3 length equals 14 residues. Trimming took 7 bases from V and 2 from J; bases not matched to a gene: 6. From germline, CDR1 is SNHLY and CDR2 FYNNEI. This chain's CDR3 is CASNGRDRAYEQYF. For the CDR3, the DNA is TGTGCCAGCAATGGACGGGACAGGGCCTACGAGCAGTACTTC.

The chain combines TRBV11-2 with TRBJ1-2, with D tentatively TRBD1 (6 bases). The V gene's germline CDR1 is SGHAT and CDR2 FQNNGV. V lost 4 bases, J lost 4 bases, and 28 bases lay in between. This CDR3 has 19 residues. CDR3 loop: CASSSRRLTVGETGYGYTF. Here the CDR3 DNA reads TGTGCCAGCAGCTCTAGAAGACTGACTGTGGGGGAGACAGGCTATGGCTACACCTTC.

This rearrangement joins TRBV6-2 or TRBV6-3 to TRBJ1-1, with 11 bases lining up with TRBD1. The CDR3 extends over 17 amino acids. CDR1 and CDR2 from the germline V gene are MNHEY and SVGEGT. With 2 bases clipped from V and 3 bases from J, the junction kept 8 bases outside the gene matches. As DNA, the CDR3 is TGTGCCAGCAGTTACGCCGGACAGGGGGCCCTTTACACTGAAGCTTTCTTT. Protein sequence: CASSYAGQGALYTEAFF.

The CDR3 coding sequence is TGTGCCATCAAGTGGACAGGGGAAGGCGAGCAGTACTTC. Amino acid sequence: CAIKWTGEGEQYF. The chain has TRBV10-3 and TRBJ2-7; 9 nucleotides agree with TRBD1. Trimming cost V 7 bases and J 6 bases; bases outside gene matches: 7. The CDR3 loop spans 13 amino acids. CDR1 is ENHRY and CDR2 is SYGVKD in the germline V gene.

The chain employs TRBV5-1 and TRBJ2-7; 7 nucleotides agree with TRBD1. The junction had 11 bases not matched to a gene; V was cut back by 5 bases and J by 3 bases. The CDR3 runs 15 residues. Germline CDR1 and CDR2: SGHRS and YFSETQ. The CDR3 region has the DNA TGCGCCAGCAGTTCAAATACAGGGGATTACTACGAGCAGTACTTC. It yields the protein CASSSNTGDYYEQYF.

The CDR3 DNA reads as TGTGCCAGTTTACAGGGGGCGATTCCGAGGACCGGGGAGCTGTTTTTT. It codes for CASLQGAIPRTGELFF. The chain carries TRBV27 and TRBJ2-2; TRBD1 aligns across 9 bases. The CDR3 consists of 16 residues. The ends lost 9 bases at V and 5 bases at J; junction bases unmatched: 13. Looked up from germline, CDR1 is MNHEY and CDR2 is SMNVEV (reference sequence).

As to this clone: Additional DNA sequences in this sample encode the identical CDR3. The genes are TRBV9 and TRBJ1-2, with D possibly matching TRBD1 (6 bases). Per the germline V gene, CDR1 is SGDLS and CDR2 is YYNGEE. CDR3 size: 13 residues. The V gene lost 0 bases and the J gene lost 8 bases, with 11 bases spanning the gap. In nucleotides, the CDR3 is TGTGCCAGCAGCGTAGGGCAGGGGACAGGCTACACCTTC. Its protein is CASSVGQGTGYTF.

CDR3 protein: CASNRGGQGTSEQYF. The CDR3 nucleotides read TGTGCCAGCAACCGGGGGGGACAGGGAACGTCCGAGCAGTACTTC. J is TRBJ2-7 and V is TRBV28, with D tentatively TRBD1 (9 bases). Germline lookup yields CDR1 MDHEN and CDR2 SYDVKM. V was trimmed by 7 bases and J by 6 bases, leaving 22 bases between them. CDR3 length: 15 amino acids.

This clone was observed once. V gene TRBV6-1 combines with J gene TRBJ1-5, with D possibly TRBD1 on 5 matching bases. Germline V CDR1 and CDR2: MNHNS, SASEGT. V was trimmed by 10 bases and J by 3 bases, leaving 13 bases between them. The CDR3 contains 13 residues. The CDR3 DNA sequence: TGTGCCACGGATCAGGGTCTCAATCAGCCCCAGCATTTT. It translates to CATDQGLNQPQHF.

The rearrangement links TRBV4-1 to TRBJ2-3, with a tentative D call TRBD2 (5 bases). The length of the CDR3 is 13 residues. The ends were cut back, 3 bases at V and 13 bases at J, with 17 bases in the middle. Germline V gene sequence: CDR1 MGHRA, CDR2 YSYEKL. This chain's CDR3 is CASSHLGVPSEYF. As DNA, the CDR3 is TGCGCCAGCAGCCATTTGGGAGTCCCCTCGGAGTATTTT.

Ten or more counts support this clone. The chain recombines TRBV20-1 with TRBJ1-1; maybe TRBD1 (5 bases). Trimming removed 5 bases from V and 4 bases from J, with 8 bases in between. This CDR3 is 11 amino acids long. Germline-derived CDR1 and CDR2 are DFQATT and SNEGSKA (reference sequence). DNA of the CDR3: TGCAGTGCTCGGGGGGTCACTGAAGCTTTCTTT. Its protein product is CSARGVTEAFF.